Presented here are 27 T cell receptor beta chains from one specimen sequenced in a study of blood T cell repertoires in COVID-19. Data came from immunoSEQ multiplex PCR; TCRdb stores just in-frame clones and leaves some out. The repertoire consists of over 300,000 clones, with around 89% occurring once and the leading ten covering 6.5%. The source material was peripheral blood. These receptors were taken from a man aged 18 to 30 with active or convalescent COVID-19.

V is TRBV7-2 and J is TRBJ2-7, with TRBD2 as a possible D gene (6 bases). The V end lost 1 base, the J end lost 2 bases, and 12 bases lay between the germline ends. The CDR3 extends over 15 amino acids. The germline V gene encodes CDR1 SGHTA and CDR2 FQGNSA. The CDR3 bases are TGTGCCAGCAGCTTAGGACGGGGGACCGCCTACGAGCAGTACTTC. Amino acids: CASSLGRGTAYEQYF. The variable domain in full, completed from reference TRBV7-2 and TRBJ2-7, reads GAGVSQSPSNKVTEKGKDVELRCDPISGHTALYWYRQSLGQGLEFLIYFQGNSAPDKSGLPSDRFSAERTGGSVSTLTIQRTQQEDSAVYLCASSLGRGTAYEQYFGPGTRLTVT.

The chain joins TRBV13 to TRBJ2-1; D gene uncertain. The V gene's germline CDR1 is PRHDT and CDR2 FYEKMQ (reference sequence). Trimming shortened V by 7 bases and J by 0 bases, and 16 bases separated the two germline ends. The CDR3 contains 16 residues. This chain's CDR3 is CASTSRLTSSYNEQFF. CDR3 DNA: TGTGCCAGCACCTCCCGACTCACGAGCTCCTACAATGAGCAGTTCTTC.

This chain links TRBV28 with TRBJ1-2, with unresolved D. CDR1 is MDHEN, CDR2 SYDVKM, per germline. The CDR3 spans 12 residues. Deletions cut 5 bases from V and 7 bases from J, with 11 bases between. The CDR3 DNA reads TGTGCCAGCAGTAAGCCAAAGCGTGGCTACACCTTC. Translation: CASSKPKRGYTF.

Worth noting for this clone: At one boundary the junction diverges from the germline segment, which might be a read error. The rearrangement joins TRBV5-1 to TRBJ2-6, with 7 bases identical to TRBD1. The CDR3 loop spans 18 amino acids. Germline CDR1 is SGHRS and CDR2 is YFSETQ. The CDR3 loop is CASSSLAGGSSGANVLTF. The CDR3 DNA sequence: TGCGCCAGCAGCTCCCTGGCAGGGGGAAGCTCTGGGGCCAACGTGCTGACTTTC.

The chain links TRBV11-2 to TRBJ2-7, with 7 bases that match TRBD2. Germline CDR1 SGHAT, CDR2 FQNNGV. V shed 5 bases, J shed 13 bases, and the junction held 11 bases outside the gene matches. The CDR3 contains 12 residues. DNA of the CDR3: TGTGCCAGCAGCCCCGCCTGGGAGGGTTTTTACTTC. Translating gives CASSPAWEGFYF.

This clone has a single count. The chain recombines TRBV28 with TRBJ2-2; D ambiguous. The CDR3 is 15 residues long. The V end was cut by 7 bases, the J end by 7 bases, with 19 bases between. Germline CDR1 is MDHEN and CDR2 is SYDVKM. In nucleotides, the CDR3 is TGTGCCAGCACCCACCAGCGAGACGTCAGCGGGGAGCTGTTTTTT. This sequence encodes CASTHQRDVSGELFF.

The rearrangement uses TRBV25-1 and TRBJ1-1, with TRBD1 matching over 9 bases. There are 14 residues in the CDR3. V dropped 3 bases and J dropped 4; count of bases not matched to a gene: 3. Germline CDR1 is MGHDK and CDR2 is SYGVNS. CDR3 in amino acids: CASSETGGSTEAFF. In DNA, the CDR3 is TGTGCCAGCAGTGAGACAGGGGGTTCCACTGAAGCTTTCTTT. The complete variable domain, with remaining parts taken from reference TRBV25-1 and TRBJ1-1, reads EADIYQTPRYLVIGTGKKITLECSQTMGHDKMYWYQQDPGMELHLIHYSYGVNSTEKGDLSSESTVSRIRTEHFPLTLESARPSHTSQYLCASSETGGSTEAFFGQGTRLTVV.

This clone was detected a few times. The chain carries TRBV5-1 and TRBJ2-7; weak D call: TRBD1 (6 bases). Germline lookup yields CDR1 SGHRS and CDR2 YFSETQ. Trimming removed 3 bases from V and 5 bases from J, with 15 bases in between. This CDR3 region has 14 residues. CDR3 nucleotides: TGCGCCAGCAGCTCGATAGGGGGTGCCGACGAGCAGTACTTC. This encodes CASSSIGGADEQYF.

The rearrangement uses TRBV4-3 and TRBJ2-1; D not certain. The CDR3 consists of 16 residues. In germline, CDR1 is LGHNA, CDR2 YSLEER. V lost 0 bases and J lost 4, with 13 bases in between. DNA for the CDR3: TGCGCCAGCAGCCAAGATGGTGGAGTTTGGTACAATGAGCAGTTCTTC. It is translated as CASSQDGGVWYNEQFF.

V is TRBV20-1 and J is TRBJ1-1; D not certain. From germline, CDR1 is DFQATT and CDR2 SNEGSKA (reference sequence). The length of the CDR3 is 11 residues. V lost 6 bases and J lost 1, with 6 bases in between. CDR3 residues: CSANRNTEAFF. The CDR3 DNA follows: TGCAGTGCCAATAGGAACACTGAAGCTTTCTTT.

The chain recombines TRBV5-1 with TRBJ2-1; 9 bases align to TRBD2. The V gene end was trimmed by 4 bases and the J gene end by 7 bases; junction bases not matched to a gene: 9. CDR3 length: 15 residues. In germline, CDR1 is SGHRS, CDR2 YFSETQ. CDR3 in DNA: TGCGCCAGCAGCAAGACTGGCGGGGGGGGAAATGAGCAGTTCTTC. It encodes CASSKTGGGGNEQFF.

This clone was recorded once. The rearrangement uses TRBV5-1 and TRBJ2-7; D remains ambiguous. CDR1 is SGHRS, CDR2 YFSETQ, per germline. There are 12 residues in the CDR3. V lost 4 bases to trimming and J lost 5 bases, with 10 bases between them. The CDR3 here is CASSRVGNEQYF. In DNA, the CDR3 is TGCGCCAGCAGCCGGGTAGGAAACGAGCAGTACTTC. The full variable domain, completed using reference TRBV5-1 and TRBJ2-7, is KAGVTQTPRYLIKTRGQQVTLSCSPISGHRSVSWYQQTPGQGLQFLFEYFSETQRNKGNFPGRFSGRQFSNSRSEMNVSTLELGDSALYLCASSRVGNEQYFGPGTRLTVT.

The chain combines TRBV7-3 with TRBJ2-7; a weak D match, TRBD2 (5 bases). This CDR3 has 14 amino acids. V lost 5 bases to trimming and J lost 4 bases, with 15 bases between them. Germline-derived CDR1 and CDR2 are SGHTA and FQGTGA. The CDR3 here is CASSPGPWTYEQYF. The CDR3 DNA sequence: TGTGCCAGCAGCCCCGGGCCGTGGACTTACGAGCAGTACTTC.

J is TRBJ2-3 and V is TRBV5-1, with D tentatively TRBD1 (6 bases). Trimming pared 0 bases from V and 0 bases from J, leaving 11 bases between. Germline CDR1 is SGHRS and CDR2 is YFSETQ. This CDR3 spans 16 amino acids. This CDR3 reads CASSLEGTTSTDTQYF. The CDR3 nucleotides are TGCGCCAGCAGCTTGGAGGGGACAACTAGCACAGATACGCAGTATTTT.

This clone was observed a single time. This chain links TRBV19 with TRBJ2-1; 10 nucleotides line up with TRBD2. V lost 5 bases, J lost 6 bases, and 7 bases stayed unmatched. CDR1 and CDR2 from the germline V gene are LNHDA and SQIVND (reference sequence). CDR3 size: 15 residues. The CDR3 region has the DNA TGTGCCAGTAGTCTCCTAGCGGGGGCTGGCAATGAGCAGTTCTTC. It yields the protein CASSLLAGAGNEQFF.

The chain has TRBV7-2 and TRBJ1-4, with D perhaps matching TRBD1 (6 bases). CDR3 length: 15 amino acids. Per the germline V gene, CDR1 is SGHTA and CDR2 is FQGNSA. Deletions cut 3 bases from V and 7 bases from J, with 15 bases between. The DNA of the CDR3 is TGTGCCAGCAGCTTCTGGGGGCCTGGGAGTGAAAAACTGTTTTTT. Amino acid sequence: CASSFWGPGSEKLFF.

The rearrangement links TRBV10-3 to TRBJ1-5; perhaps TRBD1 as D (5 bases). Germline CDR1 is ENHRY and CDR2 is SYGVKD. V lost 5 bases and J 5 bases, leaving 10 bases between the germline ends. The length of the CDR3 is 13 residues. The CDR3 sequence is CAISRQGDQPQHF. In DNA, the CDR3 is TGTGCCATCAGTAGGCAGGGTGATCAGCCCCAGCATTTT.

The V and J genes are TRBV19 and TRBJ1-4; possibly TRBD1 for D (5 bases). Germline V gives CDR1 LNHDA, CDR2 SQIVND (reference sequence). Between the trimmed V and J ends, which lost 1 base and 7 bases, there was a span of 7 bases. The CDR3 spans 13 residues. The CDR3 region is CASSIADTEKLFF. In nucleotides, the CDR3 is TGTGCCAGTAGTATAGCGGACACTGAAAAACTGTTTTTT.

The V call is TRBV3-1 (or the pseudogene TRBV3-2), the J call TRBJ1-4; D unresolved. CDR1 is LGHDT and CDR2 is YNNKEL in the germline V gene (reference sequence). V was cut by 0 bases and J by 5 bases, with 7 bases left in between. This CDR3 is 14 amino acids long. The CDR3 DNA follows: TGTGCCAGCAGCCAAGAGTACCAGAATGAAAAACTGTTTTTT. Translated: CASSQEYQNEKLFF.

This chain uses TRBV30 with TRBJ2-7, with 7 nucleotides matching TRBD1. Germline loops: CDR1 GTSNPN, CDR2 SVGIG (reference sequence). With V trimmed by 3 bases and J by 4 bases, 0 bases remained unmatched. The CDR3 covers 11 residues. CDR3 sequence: CAWRTGYEQYF. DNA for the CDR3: TGTGCCTGGAGGACAGGGTACGAGCAGTACTTC.

This chain's CDR3 is CASTPPPLAGDKNIQYF. DNA of the CDR3: TGTGCCAGCACCCCACCCCCCCTAGCGGGAGACAAAAACATTCAGTACTTC. The chain links TRBV28 to TRBJ2-4; 10 bases agree with TRBD2. This CDR3 is built from 17 residues. Looked up from germline, CDR1 is MDHEN and CDR2 is SYDVKM. Trimming took 7 bases from V and 3 from J; bases not matched to a gene: 12.

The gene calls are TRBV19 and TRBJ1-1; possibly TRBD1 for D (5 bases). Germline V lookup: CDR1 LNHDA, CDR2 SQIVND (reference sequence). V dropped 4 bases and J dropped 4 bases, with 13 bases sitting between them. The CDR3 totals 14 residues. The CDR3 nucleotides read TGTGCCAGTAGTACACCCACAGGAATCACTGAAGCTTTCTTT. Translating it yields CASSTPTGITEAFF.

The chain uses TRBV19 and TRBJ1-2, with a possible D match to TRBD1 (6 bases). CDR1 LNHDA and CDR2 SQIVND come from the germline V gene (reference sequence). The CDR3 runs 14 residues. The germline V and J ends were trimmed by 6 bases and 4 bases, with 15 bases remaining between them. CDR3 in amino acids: CASRSGQFFYGYTF. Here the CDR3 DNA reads TGTGCCAGTAGGTCCGGACAGTTCTTCTATGGCTACACCTTC.

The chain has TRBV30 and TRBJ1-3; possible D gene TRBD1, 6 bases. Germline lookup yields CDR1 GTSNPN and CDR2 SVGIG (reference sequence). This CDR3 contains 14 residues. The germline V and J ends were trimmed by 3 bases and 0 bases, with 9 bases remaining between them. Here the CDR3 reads CAWSRRGSGNTIYF. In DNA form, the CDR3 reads TGTGCCTGGAGCCGCAGGGGCTCTGGAAACACCATATATTTT.

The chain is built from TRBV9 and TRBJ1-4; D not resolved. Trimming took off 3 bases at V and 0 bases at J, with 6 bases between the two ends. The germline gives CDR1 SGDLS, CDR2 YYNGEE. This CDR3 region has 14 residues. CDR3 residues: CASSESATNEKLFF. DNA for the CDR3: TGTGCCAGCAGCGAATCGGCAACTAATGAAAAACTGTTTTTT.

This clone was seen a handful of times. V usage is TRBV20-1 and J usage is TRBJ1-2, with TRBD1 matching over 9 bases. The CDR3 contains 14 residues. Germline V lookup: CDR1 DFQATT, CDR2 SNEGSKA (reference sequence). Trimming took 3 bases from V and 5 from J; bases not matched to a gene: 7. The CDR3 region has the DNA TGCAGTGCTAGTAGCACAGGGGGCTTGTATGGCTACACCTTC. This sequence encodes CSASSTGGLYGYTF.

The CDR3 loop reads CASRGTGFNEKLFF. As DNA, the CDR3 is TGTGCCAGTAGGGGGACAGGCTTTAATGAAAAACTGTTTTTT. The V gene is TRBV19, the J gene TRBJ1-4; 8 positions agree with TRBD1. The V gene end was trimmed by 6 bases and the J gene end by 4 bases; junction bases not matched to a gene: 4. Germline V gives CDR1 LNHDA, CDR2 SQIVND (reference sequence). The CDR3 has 14 amino acids. Full variable domain (missing parts from reference TRBV19 and TRBJ1-4): DGGITQSPKYLFRKEGQNVTLSCEQNLNHDAMYWYRQDPGQGLRLIYYSQIVNDFQKGDIAEGYSVSREKKESFPLTVTSAQKNPTAFYLCASRGTGFNEKLFFGSGTQLSVL.